The clone carrying this T cell receptor beta chain was counted many times. Per the germline V gene, CDR1 is DFQATT and CDR2 is SNEGSKA (reference sequence). This CDR3 spans 13 amino acids. In TCRdb, the RT-PCR reads were re-called with MiXCR into one record per CDR3 protein. In the table there are about 680,000 distinct CDR3 sequences, 12% to 15% of which are singletons. The clonotype was recovered from a female donor in good health, serving as a healthy control. The sample taken for sequencing was memory CD4+ T cells from blood. V gene TRBV20-1 combines with J gene TRBJ1-4; 7 bases map to TRBD1. The CDR3 sequence: CSCRDSTHEKLFF. The DNA of the CDR3 is TGCAGCTGCCGGGACAGTACCCATGAAAAACTGTTTTTT.